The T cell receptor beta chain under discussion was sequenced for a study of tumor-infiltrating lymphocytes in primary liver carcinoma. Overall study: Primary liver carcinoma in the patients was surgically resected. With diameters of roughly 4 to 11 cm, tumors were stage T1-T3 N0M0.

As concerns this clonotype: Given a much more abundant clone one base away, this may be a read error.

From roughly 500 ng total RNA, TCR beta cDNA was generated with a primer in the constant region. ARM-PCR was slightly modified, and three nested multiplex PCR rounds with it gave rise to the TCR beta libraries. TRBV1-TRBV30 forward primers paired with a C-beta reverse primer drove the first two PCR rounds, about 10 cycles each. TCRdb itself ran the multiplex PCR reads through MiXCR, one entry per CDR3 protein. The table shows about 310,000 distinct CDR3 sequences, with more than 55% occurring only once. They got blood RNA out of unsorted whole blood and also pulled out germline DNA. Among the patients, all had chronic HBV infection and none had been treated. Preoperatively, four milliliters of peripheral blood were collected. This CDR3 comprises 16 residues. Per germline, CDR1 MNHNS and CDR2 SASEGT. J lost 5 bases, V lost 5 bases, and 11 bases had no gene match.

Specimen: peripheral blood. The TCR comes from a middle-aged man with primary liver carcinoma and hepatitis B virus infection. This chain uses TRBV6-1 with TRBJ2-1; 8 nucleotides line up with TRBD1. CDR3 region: CASSSRPGQVHNEQFF. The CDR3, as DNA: TGTGCCAGCAGTTCCCGACCGGGACAGGTCCACAATGAGCAGTTCTTC.